This T cell receptor (beta chain) derives from a study of PD-1 blockade in classical Hodgkin lymphoma. Study conclusions and caveats: Reported baseline diversity: healthy donors highest, relapsed/refractory patients lowest.

The count of this clone is one. Its target is not known. Sequenced by immunoSEQ multiplex PCR; TCRdb stores in-frame clones only, minus some. The table lists tens of thousands of clones, roughly nine tenths of them singletons, with roughly 10% in the top ten. The germline CDR1 and CDR2 sequences are MNHEY and SVGAGI. The CDR3 is 14 residues long. V trimming: 2 bases; J trimming: 7 bases; junction bases outside the gene matches: 7. Relapse after autologous stem cell transplantation occurred in every patient, and brentuximab vedotin exposure varied. This chain uses TRBV6-5 with TRBJ1-2; 7 positions agree with TRBD1. The TCR comes from a human donor with classical Hodgkin lymphoma. Here the sequenced sample was peripheral blood mononuclear cells (PBMCs), taken before the second cycle of nivolumab. CDR3 bases: TGTGCCAGCAGTTACGCAACAGGGGCGGCTGGCTACACCTTC. This codes for CASSYATGAAGYTF.